This TCR beta chain was captured by sequencing in a study of CD8+CD57+ T cells in acquired aplastic anemia. Study-wide context: Healthy donor CD4+ samples were sequenced to a depth that averaged approximately 10 million reads.

The germline CDR1 and CDR2 sequences are SGHTA and FQGNSA. V lost 6 bases and J lost 0, with 11 bases in between. This CDR3 comprises 14 residues. Genomic DNA served as template for TCR beta VDJ and CDR3 profiling. TCRdb called the reads again in MiXCR, with one record for every CDR3 protein. The data show a few hundred thousand distinct CDR3 sequences, around 60% seen once. V gene TRBV7-2 combines with J gene TRBJ2-5; D not certain. Sequencing input: sorted CD4+, CD8+, or CD8+CD57+ T cells (not recorded which) from PBMCs. The clonotype was recovered from a human donor in good health. The CDR3 loop reads CASSPRQDQETQYF. The CDR3 nucleotides are TGTGCCAGCAGTCCTCGACAAGACCAAGAGACCCAGTACTTC.